The 2 T cell receptor beta chains below all came from one sample that was sequenced in a study of Graves' ophthalmopathy and Graves' hyperthyroidism. Amplified TCR beta CDR3 regions were obtained using RNA transcripts as template. HTBI primers served in a first-round RT-PCR, which a second-round multiplex PCR followed. Each CDR3 protein gets one entry after TCRdb re-called the multiplex PCR reads with MiXCR. The sample yields over 200,000 distinct CDR3 sequences, just under 30% seen once. The specimen was peripheral blood. Source of these receptors: a middle-aged man with Graves' ophthalmopathy.

In this sample, this clonotype turned up many times. Just one base apart from a much larger clone, this may be a read error. V is TRBV15 and J is TRBJ2-7, with 12 positions matching TRBD1. This CDR3 comprises 17 residues. CDR1 LNHNV and CDR2 YYDKDF come from the germline V gene (reference sequence). The CDR3 is CATGRAPGTGGSYEQYF. The DNA for the CDR3 is TGTGCCACCGGCAGAGCGCCCGGGACAGGGGGCTCATACGAGCAGTACTTC.

This clonotype showed up many times. This chain uses TRBV4-3 with TRBJ1-6, with D perhaps TRBD1 (5 bases). The CDR3 is made up of 17 amino acids. With 3 bases removed from V and 8 bases from J, the gap between germline ends came to 20 bases. The germline V gene encodes CDR1 LGHNA and CDR2 YSLEER. CDR3 DNA: TGCGCCAGCAGCCAGGGTGGGACTGCGGGGATGGATTCACCCCTCCACTTT. It translates to CASSQGGTAGMDSPLHF.